The clone carrying this T cell receptor beta chain has at least ten counts. The antigen remains unidentified. V was shortened by 1 base and J by 11 bases, with 6 bases between the two germline ends. CDR1 is SGHAT and CDR2 is FQNNGV in the germline V gene. CDR3 length: 11 amino acids. Unique molecular identifiers were present in the TCR beta cDNA libraries. With about 0.95 to 10 million T cells as the source, 540,000 or so cDNA molecules resulted. MiXCR, applied by TCRdb to the PCR reads, yields one record per CDR3 protein. The sample includes 170,000 or so distinct CDR3 sequences, about 30% of them seen just once. The data originate from a study of post-analysis software for immune sequencing data. Study information: Some patients lacked subtype; others had relapsing-remitting, secondary progressive or progressive-relapsing disease. Study-level results: Comparison with controls showed significantly lower normalized Chao1 diversity in multiple sclerosis patients. Patients had higher frequencies than controls of five TRBV segments, including TRBV5-6, TRBV5-1 and TRBV20-1. Batch-mates among the samples co-clustered strongly by F measure.

The chain is built from TRBV11-2 and TRBJ2-1, with D possibly being TRBD1 or TRBD2 (5 bases each). Sequences were obtained from blood. This clonotype was obtained from a girl aged 5 to 17 with multiple sclerosis. Here the CDR3 reads CASSLGGKQFF. The CDR3 nucleotides read TGTGCCAGCAGCTTAGGGGGGAAGCAGTTCTTC.